This TCR beta chain was captured in a study of blood T cell repertoires in COVID-19. On the study more broadly: COVID-19 samples from acute and convalescent phases originated in the United States, Italy and Spain. From T cells, B-cell-depleted T cells, or PBMCs came the material, which was cDNA or gDNA.

V was clipped by 1 base and J by 5 bases, with 11 bases between them. This CDR3 has 14 residues. Germline V gene sequence: CDR1 SGHAT, CDR2 FQNNGV. How the authors handled the data: Counts of nucleated cells, estimated from reference gene primer amplification, were obtained. Only in-frame clones appear in the TCRdb table, and some are missing; sequencing was by immunoSEQ multiplex PCR. The DNA was the basis for D and trimming; V, J and clone size are from that table. The data hold 75,000 to 90,000 clones, with approximately 87% observed a single time. The chain employs TRBV11-2 and TRBJ2-5; no firm D call. This TCR was recovered from a human donor in a cohort sampled during active COVID-19. The sequencing input was peripheral blood. In nucleotides, the CDR3 is TGTGCCAGCAGCTTAGCGATAGAAGTGGAGACCCAGTACTTC. It codes for CASSLAIEVETQYF. Drawing the rest from reference TRBV11-2 and TRBJ2-5, the complete variable domain is EAGVAQSPRYKIIEKRQSVAFWCNPISGHATLYWYQQILGQGPKLLIQFQNNGVVDDSQLPKDRFSAERLKGVDSTLKIQPAKLEDSAVYLCASSLAIEVETQYFGPGTRLLVL.